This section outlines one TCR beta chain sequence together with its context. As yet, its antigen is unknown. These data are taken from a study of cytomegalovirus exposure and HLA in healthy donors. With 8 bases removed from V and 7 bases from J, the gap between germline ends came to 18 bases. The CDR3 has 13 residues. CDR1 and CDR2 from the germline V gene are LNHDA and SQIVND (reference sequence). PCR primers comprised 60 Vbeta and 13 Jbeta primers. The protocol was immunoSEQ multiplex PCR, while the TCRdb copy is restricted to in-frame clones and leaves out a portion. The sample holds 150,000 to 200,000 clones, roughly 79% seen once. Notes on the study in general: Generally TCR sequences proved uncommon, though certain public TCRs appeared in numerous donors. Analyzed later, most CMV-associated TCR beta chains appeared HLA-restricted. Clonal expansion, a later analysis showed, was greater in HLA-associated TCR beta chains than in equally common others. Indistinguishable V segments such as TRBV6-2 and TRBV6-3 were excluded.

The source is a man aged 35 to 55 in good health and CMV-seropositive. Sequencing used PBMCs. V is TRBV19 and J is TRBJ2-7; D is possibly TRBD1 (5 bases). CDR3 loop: CASSWGPNGEQYF. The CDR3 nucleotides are TGTGCCAGTTCATGGGGCCCGAATGGAGAGCAGTACTTC. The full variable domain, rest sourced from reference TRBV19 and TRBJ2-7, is DGGITQSPKYLFRKEGQNVTLSCEQNLNHDAMYWYRQDPGQGLRLIYYSQIVNDFQKGDIAEGYSVSREKKESFPLTVTSAQKNPTAFYLCASSWGPNGEQYFGPGTRLTVT.